This T cell receptor beta chain was retrieved from a study of vaccination effects on CD4 cells after COVID-19. Findings and caveats of the study: Clones arising from infection and from vaccination showed marked clonal contraction late after vaccination. Early post-infection timepoints were missing from the study, which also had few convalescent patients.

ViraFEST assay sequencing came after antigen-specific CD4+ T cells were expanded with viral peptide pools. An approximately 10-day culture period preceded the isolation of CD4+ T cells. People in the vaccine group had not been infected with SARS-CoV-2 before, and their nucleocapsid antibodies were negative. On this clone: Antigen specificity is unknown.

Here immunoSEQ multiplex PCR was the method, and the copy in TCRdb shows in-frame clones only, minus some. The data contain about 55,000 clones, roughly 70% of them singletons. The CDR3 spans 15 residues. Germline values: CDR1 LNHNV, CDR2 YYDKDF (reference sequence). V lost 3 bases and J lost 5; bases outside the gene matches: 2. Sequences were derived from CD4+ T cells from PBMCs cultured with SARS-CoV-2 spike peptides, sampled before COVID-19 vaccination. The sequence was collected from a human donor who received a COVID-19 vaccine. The chain couples TRBV15 to TRBJ2-2, with 11 bases lining up with TRBD2. CDR3 coding DNA: TGTGCCACCAGCAGCCGACTAGCGGGGACCGGGGAGCTGTTTTTT. Translating gives CATSSRLAGTGELFF.